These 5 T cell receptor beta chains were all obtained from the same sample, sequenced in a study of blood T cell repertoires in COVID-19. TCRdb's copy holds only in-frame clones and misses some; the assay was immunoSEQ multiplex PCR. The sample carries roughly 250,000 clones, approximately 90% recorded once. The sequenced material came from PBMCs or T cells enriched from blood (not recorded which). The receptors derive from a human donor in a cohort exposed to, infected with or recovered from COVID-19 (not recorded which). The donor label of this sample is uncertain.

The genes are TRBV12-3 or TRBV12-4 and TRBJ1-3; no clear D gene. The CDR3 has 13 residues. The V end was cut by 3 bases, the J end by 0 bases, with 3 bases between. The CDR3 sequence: CASSFGSGNTIYF. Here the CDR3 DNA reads TGTGCCAGCAGTTTCGGCTCTGGAAACACCATATATTTT.

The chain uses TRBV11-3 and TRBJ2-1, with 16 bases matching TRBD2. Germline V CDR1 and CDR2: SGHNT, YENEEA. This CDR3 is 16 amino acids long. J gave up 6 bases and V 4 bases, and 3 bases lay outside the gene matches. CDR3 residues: CASSSGTSGGANEQFF. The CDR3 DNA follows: TGTGCCAGCAGCTCCGGGACTAGCGGGGGGGCCAATGAGCAGTTCTTC.

The CDR3: CASSSTGKDSQPQHF. The CDR3 coding sequence is TGCGCCAGCAGCTCGACAGGGAAGGATAGTCAGCCCCAGCATTTT. This chain joins TRBV5-1 and TRBJ1-5; 7 nucleotides match TRBD1. Germline CDR1 and CDR2: SGHRS and YFSETQ. The CDR3 is made up of 15 amino acids. Germline trimming cut 3 bases from V and 6 bases from J; bases unmatched to any gene: 9.

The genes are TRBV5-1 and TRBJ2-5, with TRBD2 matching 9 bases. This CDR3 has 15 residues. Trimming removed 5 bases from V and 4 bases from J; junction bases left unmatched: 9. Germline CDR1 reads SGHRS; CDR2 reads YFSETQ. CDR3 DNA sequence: TGCGCCAGCAGGAGTTGGCGGGGGGGCGTAGAGACCCAGTACTTC. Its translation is CASRSWRGGVETQYF.

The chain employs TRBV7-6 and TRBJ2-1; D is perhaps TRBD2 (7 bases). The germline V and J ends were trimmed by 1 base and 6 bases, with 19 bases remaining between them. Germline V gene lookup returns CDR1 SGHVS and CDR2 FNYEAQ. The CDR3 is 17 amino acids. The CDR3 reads CASSLGVSGGGCNEQFF. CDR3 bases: TGTGCCAGCAGCTTAGGAGTTAGTGGGGGGGGCTGCAATGAGCAGTTCTTC.